One sample yielded the 32 T cell receptor beta chains listed below, sequenced in a study of Graves' ophthalmopathy and Graves' hyperthyroidism. RNA transcripts yielded amplified TCR beta CDR3 regions. The library came from an HTBI-primed first-round RT-PCR and a second-round multiplex PCR. MiXCR, run by TCRdb on the multiplex PCR reads, gives a single entry per CDR3 protein. The sample has tens of thousands of distinct CDR3 sequences; roughly 47% are singletons. Sequenced sample: peripheral blood. The receptor set was obtained from an adult woman with Graves' ophthalmopathy.

Concerning this clonotype itself: One junction end does not reproduce the germline sequence, and a read error may be involved. V gene TRBV10-3 combines with J gene TRBJ2-2; 10 nucleotides match TRBD1. There are 17 residues in the CDR3. Per germline, CDR1 ENHRY and CDR2 SYGVKD. CDR3: CATTRTGGGANTRELFF. The CDR3, as DNA: TGTGCCACCACCCGGACAGGGGGAGGCGCGAACACCAGGGAGCTGTTTTTT.

This clonotype has at least ten counts. A much larger clonotype is one base distant, so this may be a read error. The J gene is TRBJ2-7, the V gene TRBV6-1; D is possibly TRBD1 (6 bases). The V gene's germline CDR1 is MNHNS and CDR2 SASEGT. This CDR3 spans 15 amino acids. Trimming shortened V by 1 base and J by 2 bases, and 12 bases separated the two germline ends. CDR3 coding DNA: TGTGCCAGCAGTGAAGGGAAGGGACACGCCTACGAGCAGTACTTC. Its protein is CASSEGKGHAYEQYF.

This clonotype was counted many times. The chain couples TRBV2 to TRBJ1-5; no reliable D call. Germline V lookup: CDR1 SNHLY, CDR2 FYNNEI. This CDR3 contains 14 residues. The V gene lost 6 bases and the J gene lost 0 bases, with 9 bases spanning the gap. DNA of the CDR3: TGTGCCAGCAGGGGGTTCGATAGCAATCAGCCCCAGCATTTT. The encoded protein is CASRGFDSNQPQHF.

This clonotype has a handful of counts. The chain couples TRBV19 to TRBJ2-3, with D unclear. Germline values: CDR1 LNHDA, CDR2 SQIVND (reference sequence). Trimming took 7 bases from V and 2 from J, leaving 13 bases between them. CDR3 length: 14 amino acids. The CDR3 DNA sequence: TGTGCCAGTAACCTCGGCAGCTCCACAGATACGCAGTATTTT. The encoded protein is CASNLGSSTDTQYF.

Many counts were recorded for this clonotype. This chain joins TRBV4-3 and TRBJ1-4, with 9 bases identical to TRBD1. The junction had 7 bases not matched to a gene; V was cut back by 1 base and J by 7 bases. Germline CDR1 is LGHNA and CDR2 is YSLEER. CDR3 length equals 16 residues. Here the CDR3 reads CASSQAAGTGREKLFF. CDR3 DNA sequence: TGCGCCAGCAGCCAAGCAGCCGGGACAGGGCGTGAAAAACTGTTTTTT.

This clonotype was observed at least ten times. The rearrangement joins TRBV5-1 to TRBJ2-1, with D perhaps matching TRBD1 (6 bases). CDR1 is SGHRS, CDR2 YFSETQ, per germline. V lost 6 bases to trimming and J lost 5 bases, with 18 bases between them. CDR3 length equals 15 residues. For the CDR3, the DNA is TGCGCCAGCACCGGAACTGGGACAACCAACAATGAGCAGTTCTTC. Translation gives CASTGTGTTNNEQFF.

This clonotype showed up just once. This chain joins TRBV5-1 and TRBJ1-6; D remains ambiguous. Trimming stripped 3 bases from V and 5 bases from J, with 18 bases between. This CDR3 comprises 17 residues. Germline lookup yields CDR1 SGHRS and CDR2 YFSETQ. CDR3 DNA sequence: TGCGCCAGCAGCTCGTTAGCCCGGAACAGTAATAATTCACCCCTCCACTTT. Translated, it gives CASSSLARNSNNSPLHF.

The rearrangement joins TRBV27 to TRBJ2-7; 10 bases map to TRBD2. The CDR3 spans 16 residues. The germline V gene has CDR1 MNHEY and CDR2 SMNVEV (reference sequence). Trimming cost V 8 bases and J 5 bases; bases outside gene matches: 15. DNA of the CDR3: TGTGCCAGCGGGGGCCTTCCTAGCGGGAGTCGCGACGAGCAGTACTTC. Protein: CASGGLPSGSRDEQYF.

As regards this clonotype: The CDR3 does not close with the conserved phenylalanine or tryptophan, likely indicating a read error. This sequence joins TRBV5-1 and TRBJ2-1; D is ambiguous. Germline V gives CDR1 SGHRS, CDR2 YFSETQ. This CDR3 comprises 15 residues. V was pared by 0 bases and J by 2 bases, with 9 bases between. The CDR3 sequence is CASSLGASPYNEQFY. Written as DNA, the CDR3 is TGCGCCAGCAGCTTGGGGGCAAGCCCCTACAATGAGCAGTTCTAC.

The V gene is TRBV7-6, the J gene TRBJ1-4; no reliable D call. CDR1 and CDR2 (germline): SGHVS, FNYEAQ. This CDR3 comprises 16 residues. V was cut by 1 base and J by 5 bases, with 14 bases left in between. CDR3 in amino acids: CASSLVSGFYNEKLFF. The DNA of the CDR3 is TGTGCCAGCAGCTTAGTTTCGGGGTTCTACAATGAAAAACTGTTTTTT.

The sample holds many counts of this clonotype. The chain couples TRBV12-3 or TRBV12-4 to TRBJ2-1; D is unclear. This CDR3 region has 13 residues. Trimming stripped 7 bases from V and 5 bases from J, with 12 bases between. CDR3 coding DNA: TGTGCCAGCACCCGCGGACCCGACAATGAGCAGTTCTTC. Its protein product is CASTRGPDNEQFF.

In its sample, this clonotype was seen many times. The chain carries TRBV12-3 or TRBV12-4 and TRBJ2-1; weak D call: TRBD1 (5 bases). CDR3 length equals 11 residues. V gave up 6 bases and J gave up 10 bases, with 10 bases separating them. The CDR3 DNA follows: TGTGCCAGCAGAGGGGTCCCGGAGCAGTTCTTC. It yields the protein CASRGVPEQFF.

This clonotype was detected many times. The chain couples TRBV20-1 to TRBJ2-1; 8 bases fit TRBD1. CDR1 is DFQATT and CDR2 is SNEGSKA in the germline V gene (reference sequence). After removal of 3 bases from V and 7 bases from J, the junction contained 11 bases not matched to a gene. The CDR3 is 15 residues long. CDR3 loop: CSARIQGAQGNEQFF. The CDR3 coding sequence is TGCAGTGCTAGGATCCAGGGGGCACAGGGAAATGAGCAGTTCTTC.

About this clonotype itself: At one end the junction does not follow the germline gene, possibly because of a read error. V and J are TRBV29-1 and TRBJ2-7; 12 positions agree with TRBD2. The CDR3 extends over 12 amino acids. Germline V lookup: CDR1 SQVTM, CDR2 ANQGSEA. The CDR3 region is CISGLAGCEHYF. DNA of the CDR3: TGCATCTCCGGACTAGCGGGATGCGAGCATTACTTC.

With respect to this clonotype: The junction does not match germline at one end; this may be a read error. The rearrangement uses TRBV7-2 and TRBJ1-4, with 7 bases fitting TRBD1. The CDR3 loop spans 14 amino acids. CDR1 and CDR2 (germline): SGHTA, FQGNSA. This chain's CDR3 is CASSLSRDSENLFF. The CDR3 DNA follows: TGTGCCAGCAGCTTAAGTCGGGACAGTGAAAACCTGTTTTTT. The full variable domain, its missing parts supplied by reference TRBV7-2 and TRBJ1-4, is GAGVSQSPSNKVTEKGKDVELRCDPISGHTALYWYRQSLGQGLEFLIYFQGNSAPDKSGLPSDRFSAERTGGSVSTLTIQRTQQEDSAVYLCASSLSRDSENLFFGSGTQLSVL.

The chain carries TRBV25-1 and TRBJ2-7; tentatively, D is TRBD1 (5 bases). V lost 4 bases and J lost 6, with 10 bases in between. CDR3 length equals 12 residues. Germline V lookup: CDR1 MGHDK, CDR2 SYGVNS. In nucleotides, the CDR3 is TGTGCCAGCAGTGGGGGCCCGGTCGAGCAGTACTTC. Protein: CASSGGPVEQYF.

This clonotype was seen ten or more times. The CDR3 bases are TGCAGCCCCAGGGGGGGGAGGAACACTGAAGCTTTCTTT. Translation gives CSPRGGRNTEAFF. The V call is TRBV20-1, the J call TRBJ1-1, with 7 bases fitting TRBD1. The CDR3 extends over 13 amino acids. The germline CDR1 and CDR2 sequences are DFQATT and SNEGSKA (reference sequence).

This clonotype showed up many times. The chain carries TRBV27 and TRBJ1-2; the match to TRBD1 covers 7 bases. Germline V gene data show CDR1 as MNHEY and CDR2 as SMNVEV (reference sequence). CDR3 size: 13 residues. V lost 6 bases, J lost 8 bases, and 9 bases stayed unmatched. CDR3 coding DNA: TGTGCCAGCAGAGGTACAGGGGATCGGGGCTACACCTTC. Its protein product is CASRGTGDRGYTF.

This clonotype showed up many times. The rearrangement joins TRBV6-5 to TRBJ1-1, with D uncertain. Trimming pared 0 bases from V and 5 bases from J, leaving 10 bases between. CDR3 length: 14 amino acids. Germline V gene lookup returns CDR1 MNHEY and CDR2 SVGAGI. The DNA for the CDR3 is TGTGCCAGCAGTTACTCCCGGACGGGAACTGAAGCTTTCTTT. This codes for CASSYSRTGTEAFF.

This clonotype was seen repeatedly, ten times or more. This chain links TRBV4-3 with TRBJ1-2; 8 bases match TRBD1. The junction had 4 bases not matched to a gene; V was cut back by 2 bases and J by 2 bases. CDR1 LGHNA and CDR2 YSLEER come from the germline V gene. The CDR3 sequence is 15 residues long. CDR3 nucleotides: TGCGCCAGCAGCCAAAACACAGGGGGAAACTATGGCTACACCTTC. Its protein product is CASSQNTGGNYGYTF.

This clonotype is termed medium-sized. The CDR3 region has the DNA TGTGCCAGCAGCTTGGCGAGGACAGCTAATTCACCCCTCCACTTT. Its translation is CASSLARTANSPLHF. V and J are TRBV7-8 and TRBJ1-6; D perhaps matches TRBD1 (6 bases). The CDR3 extends over 15 amino acids. Germline V gene lookup returns CDR1 SGHVS and CDR2 FQNEAQ. The V and J ends lost 3 bases and 6 bases respectively, with 12 bases between them. The full variable domain, with the rest looked up from reference TRBV7-8 and TRBJ1-6, is GAGVSQSPRYKVAKRGQDVALRCDPISGHVSLFWYQQALGQGPEFLTYFQNEAQLDKSGLPSDRFFAERPEGSVSTLKIQRTQQEDSAVYLCASSLARTANSPLHFGNGTRLTVT.

This clonotype was seen many times. The gene calls are TRBV27 and TRBJ1-3, with D unclear. Between the trimmed V and J ends, which lost 5 bases and 2 bases, there was a span of 7 bases. CDR3 length equals 13 residues. Germline values: CDR1 MNHEY, CDR2 SMNVEV (reference sequence). CDR3 in amino acids: CASSEYAGNTIYF. CDR3 bases: TGTGCCAGCAGTGAATACGCTGGAAACACCATATATTTT.

This clonotype has only a few counts. Given a much more abundant clone one base away, this may be a read error. The rearrangement uses TRBV6-1 and TRBJ1-5, with TRBD1 matching over 7 bases. CDR1 and CDR2 from the germline V gene are MNHNS and SASEGT. This CDR3 is built from 14 residues. With V trimmed by 1 base and J by 7 bases, 4 bases remained unmatched. The CDR3 DNA sequence: TGTGCCAGCAGTGAAGAGCCAGGGGGGCAGCCCCAGCATTTT. It yields the protein CASSEEPGGQPQHF.

The V call is TRBV30, the J call TRBJ2-1, with TRBD2 matching over 11 bases. The CDR3 has 15 residues. CDR1 and CDR2 from the germline V gene are GTSNPN and SVGIG (reference sequence). J gave up 11 bases and V 3 bases, and 12 bases lay outside the gene matches. The CDR3 sequence is CAWSVAGGLRNKQFF. The CDR3 DNA is TGTGCCTGGAGCGTAGCGGGAGGGTTAAGAAATAAGCAGTTCTTC. The whole variable domain, filled in from reference TRBV30 and TRBJ2-1, reads SQTIHQWPATLVQPVGSPLSLECTVEGTSNPNLYWYRQAAGRGLQLLFYSVGIGQISSEVPQNLSASRPQDRQFILSSKKLLLSDSGFYLCAWSVAGGLRNKQFFGPGTRLTVL.

This clonotype counts as medium-sized. The rearrangement uses TRBV29-1 and TRBJ2-1; no definite D call. Germline CDR1 reads SQVTM; CDR2 reads ANQGSEA. The CDR3 contains 10 residues. V was trimmed by 7 bases and J by 10 bases, leaving 11 bases between them. The CDR3 sequence is CSALVGEQFF. CDR3 nucleotide sequence: TGCAGCGCTCTAGTGGGGGAGCAGTTCTTC.

This clonotype was counted ten times or more. The genes are TRBV6-1 and TRBJ2-1, with D possibly being TRBD1 or TRBD2 (5 bases each). Germline lookup yields CDR1 MNHNS and CDR2 SASEGT. The V gene lost 6 bases and the J gene lost 10 bases, with 13 bases spanning the gap. This CDR3 has 12 residues. This chain's CDR3 is CASSRSGDEQFF. The CDR3, as DNA: TGTGCCAGCAGCCGAAGTGGGGACGAGCAGTTCTTC.

The J gene is TRBJ1-1, the V gene TRBV9; D unresolved. There are 12 residues in the CDR3. CDR1 and CDR2 from the germline V gene are SGDLS and YYNGEE. V was shortened by 3 bases and J by 5 bases, with 8 bases between the two germline ends. The CDR3 reads CASSEEMTEAFF. The CDR3 nucleotides read TGTGCCAGCAGCGAGGAAATGACTGAAGCTTTCTTT.

By share of the sample, this clonotype is medium-sized. This sequence joins TRBV20-1 and TRBJ2-7; perhaps TRBD2 as D (7 bases). The CDR3 has 15 residues. Trimming pared 0 bases from V and 4 bases from J, leaving 16 bases between. Germline CDR1 is DFQATT and CDR2 is SNEGSKA (reference sequence). In DNA, the CDR3 is TGCAGTGCTAGAGATGAGGGCGGGGGCAGTTACGAGCAGTACTTC. Protein: CSARDEGGGSYEQYF.

The genes are TRBV15 and TRBJ2-3, with TRBD2 identical over 14 bases. The germline CDR1 and CDR2 sequences are LNHNV and YYDKDF (reference sequence). V lost 3 bases, J lost 5 bases, and 4 bases stayed unmatched. The CDR3 loop spans 16 amino acids. The CDR3 sequence: CATSSSGTSGRDTQYF. CDR3 in DNA: TGTGCCACCAGCAGCTCCGGGACTAGCGGGAGAGATACGCAGTATTTT.

This clonotype was observed many times. The rearrangement links TRBV7-2 to TRBJ2-1; D is uncertain. V was cut by 7 bases and J by 0 bases, with 10 bases left in between. The CDR3 length is 14 residues. The V gene's germline CDR1 is SGHTA and CDR2 FQGNSA. This chain's CDR3 is CASTRQSSYNEQFF. The CDR3 DNA reads as TGTGCCAGCACTCGTCAGAGCTCCTACAATGAGCAGTTCTTC.

The chain is built from TRBV5-6 and TRBJ1-4; 9 nucleotides line up with TRBD1. The J segment lost 4 bases and the V segment lost 3 bases, leaving 10 bases of the junction unmatched. The CDR3 has 17 amino acids. Germline V gene sequence: CDR1 SGHDT, CDR2 YYEEEE. The CDR3 nucleotides read TGTGCCAGCAGCTATGGAGGGACAGGGCTGTTTAATGAAAAACTGTTTTTT. Residues: CASSYGGTGLFNEKLFF.

This clonotype was observed at least ten times. V gene TRBV6-6 combines with J gene TRBJ1-3; a possible D gene is TRBD1 (5 bases). This CDR3 is built from 15 residues. Trimming took 4 bases from V and 0 from J, leaving 10 bases between them. Germline CDR1 reads MNHNY; CDR2 reads SVGAGI (reference sequence). CDR3 in DNA: TGTGCCAGCAGTTCGCAGGGCATCTCTGGAAACACCATATATTTT. Its translation: CASSSQGISGNTIYF.